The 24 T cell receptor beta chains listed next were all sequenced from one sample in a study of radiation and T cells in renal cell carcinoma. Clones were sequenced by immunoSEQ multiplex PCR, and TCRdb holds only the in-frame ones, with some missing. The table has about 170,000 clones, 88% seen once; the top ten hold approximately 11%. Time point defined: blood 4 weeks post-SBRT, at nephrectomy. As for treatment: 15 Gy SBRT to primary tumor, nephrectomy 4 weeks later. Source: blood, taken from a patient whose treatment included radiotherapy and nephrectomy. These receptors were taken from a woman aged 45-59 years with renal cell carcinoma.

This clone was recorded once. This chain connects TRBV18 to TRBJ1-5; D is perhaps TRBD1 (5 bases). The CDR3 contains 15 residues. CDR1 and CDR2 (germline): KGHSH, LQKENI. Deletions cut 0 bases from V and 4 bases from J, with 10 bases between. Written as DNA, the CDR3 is TGTGCCAGCTCACCACCGACAGTAGGGAATCAGCCCCAGCATTTT. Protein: CASSPPTVGNQPQHF.

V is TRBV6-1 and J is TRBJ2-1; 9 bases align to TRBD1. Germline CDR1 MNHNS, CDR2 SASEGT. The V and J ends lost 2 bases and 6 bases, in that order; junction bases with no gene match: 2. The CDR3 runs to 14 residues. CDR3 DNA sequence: TGTGCCAGCAGTGAATACAGGGGGCGCAATGAGCAGTTCTTC. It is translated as CASSEYRGRNEQFF.

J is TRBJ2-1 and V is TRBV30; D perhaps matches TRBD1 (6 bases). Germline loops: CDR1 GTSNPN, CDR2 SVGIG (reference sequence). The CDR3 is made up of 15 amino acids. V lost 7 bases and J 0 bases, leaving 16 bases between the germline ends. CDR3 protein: CAFDPGQFSYNEQFF. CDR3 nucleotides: TGTGCCTTTGACCCGGGACAATTCTCCTACAATGAGCAGTTCTTC.

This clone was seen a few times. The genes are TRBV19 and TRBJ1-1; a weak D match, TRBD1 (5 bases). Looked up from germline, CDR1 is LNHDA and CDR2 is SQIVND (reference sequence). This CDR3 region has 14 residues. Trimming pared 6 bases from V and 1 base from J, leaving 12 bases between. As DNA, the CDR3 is TGTGCCAGTAGCCCCTATGGGGGGAACACTGAAGCTTTCTTT. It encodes CASSPYGGNTEAFF.

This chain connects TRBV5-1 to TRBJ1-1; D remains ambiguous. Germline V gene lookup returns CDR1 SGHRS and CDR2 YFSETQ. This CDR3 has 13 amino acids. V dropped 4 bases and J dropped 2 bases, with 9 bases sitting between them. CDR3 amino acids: CASSPGVNTEAFF. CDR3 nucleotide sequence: TGCGCCAGCAGCCCGGGTGTTAACACTGAAGCTTTCTTT.

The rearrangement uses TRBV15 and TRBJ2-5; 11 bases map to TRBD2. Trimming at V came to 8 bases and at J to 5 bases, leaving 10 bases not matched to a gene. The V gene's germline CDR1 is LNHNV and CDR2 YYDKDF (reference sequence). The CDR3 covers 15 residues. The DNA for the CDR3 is TGTGCCACCCTATACCCTAGCGGGGGGACGGAGACCCAGTACTTC. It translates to CATLYPSGGTETQYF.

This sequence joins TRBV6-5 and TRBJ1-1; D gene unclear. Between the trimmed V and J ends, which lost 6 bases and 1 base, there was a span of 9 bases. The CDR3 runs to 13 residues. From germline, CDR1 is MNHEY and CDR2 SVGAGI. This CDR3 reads CASSPAGNTEAFF. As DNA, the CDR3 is TGTGCCAGCAGCCCCGCTGGGAACACTGAAGCTTTCTTT.

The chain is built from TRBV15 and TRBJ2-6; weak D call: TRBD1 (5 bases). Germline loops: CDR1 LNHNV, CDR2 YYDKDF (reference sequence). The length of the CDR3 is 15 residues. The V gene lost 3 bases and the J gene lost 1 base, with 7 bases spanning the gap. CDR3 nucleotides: TGTGCCACCAGCAGTGACAGTTCTGGGGCCAACGTCCTGACTTTC. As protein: CATSSDSSGANVLTF.

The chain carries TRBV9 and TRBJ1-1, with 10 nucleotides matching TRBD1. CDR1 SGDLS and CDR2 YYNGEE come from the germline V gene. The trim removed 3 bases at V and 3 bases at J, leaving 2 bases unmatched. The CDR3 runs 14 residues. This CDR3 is CASSAGQGDTEAFF. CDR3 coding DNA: TGTGCCAGCAGCGCCGGACAGGGGGACACTGAAGCTTTCTTT.

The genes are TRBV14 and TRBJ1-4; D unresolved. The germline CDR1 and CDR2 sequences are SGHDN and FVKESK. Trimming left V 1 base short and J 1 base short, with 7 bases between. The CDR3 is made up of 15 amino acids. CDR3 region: CASSQALRTNEKLFF. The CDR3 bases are TGTGCCAGCAGCCAAGCGTTACGAACTAATGAAAAACTGTTTTTT.

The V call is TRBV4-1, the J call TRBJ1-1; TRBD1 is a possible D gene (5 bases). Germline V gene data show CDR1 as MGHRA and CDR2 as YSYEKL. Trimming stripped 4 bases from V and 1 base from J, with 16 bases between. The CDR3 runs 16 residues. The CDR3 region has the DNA TGCGCCAGCAGCCCTTACTCGGGGCAGCCGAACACTGAAGCTTTCTTT. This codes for CASSPYSGQPNTEAFF.

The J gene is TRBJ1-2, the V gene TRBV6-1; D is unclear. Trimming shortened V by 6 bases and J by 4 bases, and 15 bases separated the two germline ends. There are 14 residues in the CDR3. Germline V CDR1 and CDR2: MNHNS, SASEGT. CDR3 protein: CASSLLGFGYGYTF. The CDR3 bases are TGTGCCAGCAGCCTACTTGGCTTCGGCTATGGCTACACCTTC.

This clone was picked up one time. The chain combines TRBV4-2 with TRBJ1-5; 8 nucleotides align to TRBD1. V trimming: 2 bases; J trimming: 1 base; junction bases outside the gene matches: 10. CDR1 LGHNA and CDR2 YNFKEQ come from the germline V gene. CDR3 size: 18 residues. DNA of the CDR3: TGTGCCAGCAGCCAACACCCGGGTGGACAGGGAAGCAATCAGCCCCAGCATTTT. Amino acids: CASSQHPGGQGSNQPQHF.

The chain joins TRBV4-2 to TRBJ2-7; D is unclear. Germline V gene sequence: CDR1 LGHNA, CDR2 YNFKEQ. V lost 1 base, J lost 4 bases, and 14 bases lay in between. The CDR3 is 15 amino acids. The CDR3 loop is CASSQAASFNYEQYF. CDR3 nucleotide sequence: TGTGCCAGCAGCCAAGCGGCCTCGTTTAATTACGAGCAGTACTTC.

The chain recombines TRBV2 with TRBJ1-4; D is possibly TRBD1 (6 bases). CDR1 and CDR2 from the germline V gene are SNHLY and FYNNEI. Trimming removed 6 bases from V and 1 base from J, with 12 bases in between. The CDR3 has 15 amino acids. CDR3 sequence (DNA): TGTGCCAGCAGCGGCGGGACACAAACTAATGAAAAACTGTTTTTT. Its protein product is CASSGGTQTNEKLFF.

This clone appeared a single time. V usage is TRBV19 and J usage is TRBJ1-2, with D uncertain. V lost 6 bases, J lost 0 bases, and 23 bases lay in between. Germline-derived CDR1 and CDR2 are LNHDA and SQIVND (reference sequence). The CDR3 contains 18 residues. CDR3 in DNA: TGTGCCAGTAGCCTAGACACACGCCATGTCAAAGCTAACTATGGCTACACCTTC. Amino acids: CASSLDTRHVKANYGYTF.

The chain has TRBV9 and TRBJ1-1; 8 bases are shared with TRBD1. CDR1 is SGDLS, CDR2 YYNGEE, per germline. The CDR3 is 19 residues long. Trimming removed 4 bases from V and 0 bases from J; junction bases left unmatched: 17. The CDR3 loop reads CASSPRAAGQGRLNTEAFF. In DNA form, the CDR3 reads TGTGCCAGCAGCCCCCGCGCAGCCGGACAGGGTCGGTTGAACACTGAAGCTTTCTTT.

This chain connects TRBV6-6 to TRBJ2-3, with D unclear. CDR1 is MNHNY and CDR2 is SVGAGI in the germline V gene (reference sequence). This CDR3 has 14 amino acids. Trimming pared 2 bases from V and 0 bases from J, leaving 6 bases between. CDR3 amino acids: CASSYPPSTDTQYF. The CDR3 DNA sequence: TGTGCCAGCAGTTACCCCCCTAGCACAGATACGCAGTATTTT.

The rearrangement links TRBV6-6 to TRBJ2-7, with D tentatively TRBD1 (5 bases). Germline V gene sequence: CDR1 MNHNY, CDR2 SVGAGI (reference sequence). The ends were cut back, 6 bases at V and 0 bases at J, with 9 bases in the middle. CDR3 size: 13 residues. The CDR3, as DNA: TGTGCCAGCAGATATCAGGGCTCCTACGAGCAGTACTTC. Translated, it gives CASRYQGSYEQYF.

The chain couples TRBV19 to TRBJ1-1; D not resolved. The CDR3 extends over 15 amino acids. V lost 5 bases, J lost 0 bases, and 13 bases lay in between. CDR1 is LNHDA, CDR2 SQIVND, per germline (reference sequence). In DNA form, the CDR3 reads TGTGCCAGTAGTCCCCCGACCGGGCTGAACACTGAAGCTTTCTTT. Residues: CASSPPTGLNTEAFF.

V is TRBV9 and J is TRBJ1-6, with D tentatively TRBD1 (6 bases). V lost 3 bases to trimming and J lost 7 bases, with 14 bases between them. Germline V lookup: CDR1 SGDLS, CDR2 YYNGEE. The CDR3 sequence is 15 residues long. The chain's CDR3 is CASSEGRGVNSPLHF. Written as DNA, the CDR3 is TGTGCCAGCAGCGAGGGGAGGGGGGTAAATTCACCCCTCCACTTT.

CDR3 nucleotide sequence: TGTGCCACCAGCAGACCGGGACAGGGCTTGCTCGAGCAGTACTTC. Translated: CATSRPGQGLLEQYF. The gene calls are TRBV15 and TRBJ2-7, with 9 bases identical to TRBD1. Germline CDR1 is LNHNV and CDR2 is YYDKDF (reference sequence). V was pared by 2 bases and J by 6 bases, with 8 bases of the junction left unmatched. The CDR3 spans 15 residues. Supplemented by reference TRBV15 and TRBJ2-7, the full variable domain reads DAMVIQNPRYQVTQFGKPVTLSCSQTLNHNVMYWYQQKSSQAPKLLFHYYDKDFNNEADTPDNFQSRRPNTSFCFLDIRSPGLGDTAMYLCATSRPGQGLLEQYFGPGTRLTVT.

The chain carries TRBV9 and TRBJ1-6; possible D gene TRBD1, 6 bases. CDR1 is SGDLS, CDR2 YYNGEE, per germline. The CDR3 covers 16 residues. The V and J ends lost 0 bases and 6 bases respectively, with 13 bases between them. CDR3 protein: CASSVAGHETNSPLHF. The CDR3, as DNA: TGTGCCAGCAGCGTAGCGGGACACGAGACTAATTCACCCCTCCACTTT.

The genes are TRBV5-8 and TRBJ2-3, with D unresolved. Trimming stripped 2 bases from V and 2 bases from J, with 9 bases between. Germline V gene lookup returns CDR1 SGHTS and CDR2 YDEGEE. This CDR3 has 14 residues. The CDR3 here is CASSFKVYTDTQYF. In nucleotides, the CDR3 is TGTGCCAGCAGCTTCAAGGTCTACACAGATACGCAGTATTTT.